A selection of T cell receptor beta chains follows, all from one sample in a study of blood T cells in healthy people across ages. TCRdb re-called the 5' RACE reads through MiXCR, storing one row per CDR3 protein. The data show about 780,000 distinct CDR3 sequences, 46% seen once. The sample consisted of blood. All receptors come from a man aged 80 or over in good health. CDR3s include the opening cysteine and the closing phenylalanine or tryptophan. D genes are given only for firm matches. Size is stated for part of the rows, as once, few or many counts, or as a class when the clone is expanded.

V gene	clone size	D gene	J gene	CDR3 DNA	CDR3 protein
TRBV7-2	NA	NA	TRBJ2-3	TGTGCCAGCAGCCCTGACAGAACCACAGATACGCAGTATTTT	CASSPDRTTDTQYF
TRBV7-2	few	NA	TRBJ2-7	TGTGCCAGCAGCTCTCGGAGGATAGCGAGCGCTTACGAGCAGTACTTC	CASSSRRIASAYEQYF
TRBV14	few	TRBD2	TRBJ2-3	TGTGCCAGCAGCCAAGATCAGCGGGAGGCCCGCGTTGATACGCAGTATTTT	CASSQDQREARVDTQYF
TRBV7-2	NA	TRBD1	TRBJ2-4	TGTGCCAGCAGCTTGGGACAGGAGAACGCCATTCAGTACTTC	CASSLGQENAIQYF
TRBV5-5	many	NA	TRBJ1-5	TGTGCCAGCAGCTTGTCGTCGAGTGGGGGGTTGGGGCAGCCCCAGCATTTT	CASSLSSSGGLGQPQHF
TRBV12-3/TRBV12-4	NA	TRBD2	TRBJ2-1	TGTGCCAGCAGTTTCGCGGGAGCTACCTACAATGAGCAGTTCTTC	CASSFAGATYNEQFF
TRBV20-1	few	TRBD1	TRBJ2-5	TGCAGTGCTAGGCCCCCAGGGGGCTCGGAGACCCAGTACTTC	CSARPPGGSETQYF
TRBV7-2	few	NA	TRBJ2-7	TGTGCCAGCAGCTTGTGGGGGGGGCACGAGCAGTACTTC	CASSLWGGHEQYF
TRBV7-2	NA	TRBD2	TRBJ2-2	TGTGCCGGCAGCTTAGCCTCTAGCGGGAGTTACGTCGGGGAGCTGTTTTTT	CAGSLASSGSYVGELFF
TRBV20-1	NA	NA	TRBJ2-1	TGCAGTGCTAGCATCAGGCTAATAAAAACCAACAATGAGCAGTTCTTC	CSASIRLIKTNNEQFF
TRBV29-1	few	NA	TRBJ2-1	TGCAGCGTTGAACCTCGGACCCTGGAAGGGAATGAGCAGTTCTTC	CSVEPRTLEGNEQFF
TRBV29-1	many	TRBD2	TRBJ2-7	TGCAGCGTTGAAGATCAGTGGGTAGAACCGGGACTAGCGGATTACGAGCAGTACTTC	CSVEDQWVEPGLADYEQYF
TRBV4-1	NA	NA	TRBJ1-1	TGCGCCAGCAGTCAGACCTTAGTCCGGGGGCCCCCCAAGGGGGCTTTCTTT	CASSQTLVRGPPKGAFF
TRBV29-1	NA	NA	TRBJ2-4	TGCAGCGCACGATGGGGCGACATTCAGTACTTC	CSARWGDIQYF
TRBV5-1	NA	TRBD2	TRBJ2-7	TGCGCCAGCAGCTTGACAGGACTAGCGGGAGGTTACGAGCAGTACTTC	CASSLTGLAGGYEQYF
TRBV7-2	NA	TRBD2	TRBJ2-3	TGTGCCAGCAGCTTATCCTTCCCGGGACTATCAGATACGCAGTATTTT	CASSLSFPGLSDTQYF
TRBV7-2	NA	TRBD2	TRBJ2-5	TGTGCCAGCAGCTTAGAGCGGGGACGGCAAGAGACCCAGTACTTC	CASSLERGRQETQYF
TRBV18	NA	TRBD2	TRBJ2-7	TGTGCCAGCTCACCCAAGCGGGAGGCCCACGAGCAGTACTTC	CASSPKREAHEQYF
TRBV20-1	few	TRBD2	TRBJ2-7	TGCAGTGCTAGAGCGGCGACTAGCGGGAGGTACGAGCAGTACTTC	CSARAATSGRYEQYF
TRBV24-1	NA	TRBD2	TRBJ2-1	TGTGCCACCAGTGACTCGTTACGAGCGGGAGCAGGTGAGCAGTTCTTC	CATSDSLRAGAGEQFF
TRBV27	NA	NA	TRBJ1-6	TGTGCCAGCCTATCGCGCGGGGGGTATAATTCACCCCTCCACTTT	CASLSRGGYNSPLHF
TRBV12-3/TRBV12-4	NA	NA	TRBJ2-1	TGTGCCAGCAGTTTGCGCCAACCCAATGAGCAGTTCTTC	CASSLRQPNEQFF
TRBV10-3	NA	NA	TRBJ2-2	TGTGCCATCAGTGAGTCGGCCAGCCCAAACACCGGGGAGCTGTTTTTT	CAISESASPNTGELFF
TRBV9	few	NA	TRBJ1-4	TGTGCCAGCAGCGTCGCCCCGTATGGGGAAAAACTGTTTTTT	CASSVAPYGEKLFF